The clone carrying this TCR beta chain is a singleton in its sample. This sample was included in a study of blood T cell repertoires in COVID-19. Overall study: Both acute and convalescent COVID-19 samples were obtained from the United States, Italy and Spain. Sample material is recorded as cDNA or gDNA derived from T cells, B-cell-depleted T cells, or PBMCs.

Only in-frame clones appear in the TCRdb table, and some are missing; sequencing was by immunoSEQ multiplex PCR. The sample includes a few hundred thousand clones, 70% to 90% of them seen just once. Categorization into cohorts depended on clinical history that participants reported. The V and J ends lost 4 bases and 4 bases respectively, with 10 bases between them. From germline, CDR1 is SGHTA and CDR2 FQGNSA. The CDR3 totals 13 residues. The origin of this receptor is a woman in her 40s with acute COVID-19. This chain joins TRBV7-2 and TRBJ2-5, with a possible D match to TRBD2 (6 bases). Specimen: PBMCs or T cells enriched from blood (not recorded which). CDR3 residues: CASSSRLVETQYF. CDR3 DNA: TGTGCCAGCAGCTCCCGACTAGTAGAGACCCAGTACTTC.